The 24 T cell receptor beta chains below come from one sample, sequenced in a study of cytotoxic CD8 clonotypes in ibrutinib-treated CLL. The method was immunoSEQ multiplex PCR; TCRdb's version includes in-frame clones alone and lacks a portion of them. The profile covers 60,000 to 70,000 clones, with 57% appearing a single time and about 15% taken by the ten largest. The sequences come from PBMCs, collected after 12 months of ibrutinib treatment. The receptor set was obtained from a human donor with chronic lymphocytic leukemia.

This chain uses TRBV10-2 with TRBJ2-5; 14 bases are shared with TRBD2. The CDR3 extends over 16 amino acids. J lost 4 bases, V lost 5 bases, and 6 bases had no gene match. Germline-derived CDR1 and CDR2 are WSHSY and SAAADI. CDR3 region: CASSRTSGGQGETQYF. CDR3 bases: TGCGCCAGCAGTCGGACTAGCGGGGGGCAGGGAGAGACCCAGTACTTC.

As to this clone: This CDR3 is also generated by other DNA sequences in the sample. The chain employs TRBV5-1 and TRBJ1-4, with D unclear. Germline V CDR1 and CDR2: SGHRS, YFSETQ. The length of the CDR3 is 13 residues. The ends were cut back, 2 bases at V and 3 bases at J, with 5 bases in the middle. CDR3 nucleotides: TGCGCCAGCAGCTTAGAGGCTAATGAAAAACTGTTTTTT. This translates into CASSLEANEKLFF.

In DNA form, the CDR3 reads TGCGCCAGCAGCTTAAGGTCGGCCTACGAGCAGTACTTC. It codes for CASSLRSAYEQYF. The rearrangement links TRBV5-1 to TRBJ2-7; D unclear. CDR1 SGHRS and CDR2 YFSETQ come from the germline V gene. This CDR3 comprises 13 residues. V was shortened by 2 bases and J by 2 bases, with 8 bases between the two germline ends.

The DNA for the CDR3 is TGCGCCAGCAGCCTGCACCGGGGAGAGACCCAGTACTTC. This translates into CASSLHRGETQYF. The J gene is TRBJ2-5, the V gene TRBV5-1; weak D call: TRBD2 (5 bases). From germline, CDR1 is SGHRS and CDR2 YFSETQ. The CDR3 is made up of 13 amino acids. V lost 4 bases, J lost 4 bases, and 11 bases lay in between.

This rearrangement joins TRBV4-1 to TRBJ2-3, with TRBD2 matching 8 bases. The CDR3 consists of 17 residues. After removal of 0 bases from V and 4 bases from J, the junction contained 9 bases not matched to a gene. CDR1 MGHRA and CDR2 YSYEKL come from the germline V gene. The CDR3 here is CASSQDLRGGVADTQYF. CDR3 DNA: TGCGCCAGCAGCCAAGATCTACGGGGGGGCGTAGCAGATACGCAGTATTTT.

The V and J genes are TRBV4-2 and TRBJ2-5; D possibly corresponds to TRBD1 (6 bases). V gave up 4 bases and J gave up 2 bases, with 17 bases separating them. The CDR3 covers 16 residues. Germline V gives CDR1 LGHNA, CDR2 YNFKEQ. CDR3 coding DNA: TGTGCCAGCAGCCCCGGGGCCGGGACACAGCAAGAGACCCAGTACTTC. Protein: CASSPGAGTQQETQYF.

CDR3 sequence: CACFKSGQSYEQYF. The CDR3 nucleotides read TGTGCCTGCTTCAAATCTGGGCAGTCCTACGAGCAGTACTTC. This chain joins TRBV30 and TRBJ2-7; D remains unclear. The germline CDR1 and CDR2 sequences are GTSNPN and SVGIG (reference sequence). V was clipped by 6 bases and J by 1 base, with 16 bases between them. The CDR3 totals 14 residues.

CDR3 bases: TGTGCCAGCAGTGATTCCCCTTCGAATGAGCAGTTCTTC. Translation gives CASSDSPSNEQFF. The chain joins TRBV2 to TRBJ2-1; D not certain. The V gene's germline CDR1 is SNHLY and CDR2 FYNNEI. The CDR3 loop spans 13 amino acids. The V and J ends lost 3 bases and 7 bases respectively, with 10 bases between them.

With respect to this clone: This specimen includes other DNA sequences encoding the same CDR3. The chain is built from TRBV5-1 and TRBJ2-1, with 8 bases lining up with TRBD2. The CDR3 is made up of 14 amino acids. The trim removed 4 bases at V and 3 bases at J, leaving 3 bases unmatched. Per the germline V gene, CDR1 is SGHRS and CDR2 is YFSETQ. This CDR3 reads CASSGLAGYNEQFF. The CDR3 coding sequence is TGCGCCAGCAGCGGACTAGCTGGCTACAATGAGCAGTTCTTC.

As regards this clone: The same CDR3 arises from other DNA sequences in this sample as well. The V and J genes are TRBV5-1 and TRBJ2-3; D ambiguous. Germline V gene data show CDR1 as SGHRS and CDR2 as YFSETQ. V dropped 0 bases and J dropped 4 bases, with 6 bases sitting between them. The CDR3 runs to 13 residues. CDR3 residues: CASSLVGPDTQYF. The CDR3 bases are TGCGCCAGCAGCTTGGTCGGTCCAGATACGCAGTATTTT.

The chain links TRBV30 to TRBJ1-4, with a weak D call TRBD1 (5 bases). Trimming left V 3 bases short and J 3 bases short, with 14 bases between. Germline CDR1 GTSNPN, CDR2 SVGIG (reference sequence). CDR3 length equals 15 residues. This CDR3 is CAWRALRGANEKLFF. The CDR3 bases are TGTGCCTGGAGGGCCCTACGAGGGGCTAATGAAAAACTGTTTTTT.

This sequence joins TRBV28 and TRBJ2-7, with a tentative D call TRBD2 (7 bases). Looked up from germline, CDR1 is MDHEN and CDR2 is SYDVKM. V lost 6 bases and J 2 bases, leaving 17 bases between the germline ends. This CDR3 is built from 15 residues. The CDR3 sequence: CASSPSGGFTYEQYF. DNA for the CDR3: TGTGCCAGCAGCCCGTCGGGGGGCTTTACCTACGAGCAGTACTTC.

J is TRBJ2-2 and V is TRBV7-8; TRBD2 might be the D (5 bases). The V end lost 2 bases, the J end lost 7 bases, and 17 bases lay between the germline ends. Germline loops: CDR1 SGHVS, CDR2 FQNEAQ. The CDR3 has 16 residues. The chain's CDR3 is CASSLTHGEGIGELFF. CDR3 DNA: TGTGCCAGCAGCTTAACGCACGGGGAAGGGATCGGGGAGCTGTTTTTT. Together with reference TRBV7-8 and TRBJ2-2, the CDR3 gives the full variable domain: GAGVSQSPRYKVAKRGQDVALRCDPISGHVSLFWYQQALGQGPEFLTYFQNEAQLDKSGLPSDRFFAERPEGSVSTLKIQRTQQEDSAVYLCASSLTHGEGIGELFFGEGSRLTVL.

Written as DNA, the CDR3 is TGTGCCAGCAGTTCGGGACAGGGCACTGAAGCTTTCTTT. Protein product: CASSSGQGTEAFF. This chain joins TRBV28 and TRBJ1-1, with 9 bases fitting TRBD1. CDR3 length: 13 residues. CDR1 and CDR2 (germline): MDHEN, SYDVKM. The trim removed 4 bases at V and 4 bases at J, leaving 1 base unmatched.

The CDR3 DNA sequence: TGTGCCAGCAGTTTGACTTCTTATGGGCTCTATGGCTACACCTTC. As protein: CASSLTSYGLYGYTF. The V and J genes are TRBV28 and TRBJ1-2; D is unclear. Germline V gene data show CDR1 as MDHEN and CDR2 as SYDVKM. The V end lost 3 bases, the J end lost 4 bases, and 15 bases lay between the germline ends. The CDR3 covers 15 residues.

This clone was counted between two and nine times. This CDR3 reads CASSPKGVPVNEKLFF. DNA for the CDR3: TGTGCCAGCTCACCAAAGGGGGTCCCCGTTAATGAAAAACTGTTTTTT. The chain links TRBV18 to TRBJ1-4; D perhaps matches TRBD1 (6 bases). The germline V and J ends were trimmed by 2 bases and 4 bases, with 14 bases remaining between them. CDR3 size: 16 residues. Germline loops: CDR1 KGHSH, CDR2 LQKENI.

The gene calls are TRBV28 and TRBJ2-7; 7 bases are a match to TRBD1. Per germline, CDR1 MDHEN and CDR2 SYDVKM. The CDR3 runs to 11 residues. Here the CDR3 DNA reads TGTGCCAGCAGTGACTACAGGGGTGGTAACGTC. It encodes CASSDYRGGNV.

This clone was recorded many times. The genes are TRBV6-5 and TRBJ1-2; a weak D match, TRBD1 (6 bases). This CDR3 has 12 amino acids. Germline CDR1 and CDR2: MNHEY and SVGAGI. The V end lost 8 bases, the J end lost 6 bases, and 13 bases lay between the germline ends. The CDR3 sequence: CASQGQKDGYTF. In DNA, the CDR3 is TGTGCCAGCCAGGGACAAAAAGATGGCTACACCTTC.

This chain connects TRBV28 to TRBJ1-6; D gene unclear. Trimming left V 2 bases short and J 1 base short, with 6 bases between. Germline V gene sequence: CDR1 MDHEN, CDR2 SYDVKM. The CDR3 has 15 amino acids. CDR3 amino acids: CASSLMRSYNSPLHF. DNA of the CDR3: TGTGCCAGCAGTTTAATGAGGTCCTATAATTCACCCCTCCACTTT.

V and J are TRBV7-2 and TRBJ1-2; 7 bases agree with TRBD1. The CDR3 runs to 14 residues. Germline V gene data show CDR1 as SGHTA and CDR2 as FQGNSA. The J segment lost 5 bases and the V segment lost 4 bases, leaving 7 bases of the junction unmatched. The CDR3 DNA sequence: TGTGCCAGCAGCTCTGGCAGGGGGGGGTATGGCTACACCTTC. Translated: CASSSGRGGYGYTF.

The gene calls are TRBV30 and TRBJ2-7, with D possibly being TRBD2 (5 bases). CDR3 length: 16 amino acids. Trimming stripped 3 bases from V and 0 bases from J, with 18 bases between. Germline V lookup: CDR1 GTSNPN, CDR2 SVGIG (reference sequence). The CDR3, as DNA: TGTGCCTGGAGCGTACGGGGAACGGGATTCTCCTACGAGCAGTACTTC. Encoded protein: CAWSVRGTGFSYEQYF.

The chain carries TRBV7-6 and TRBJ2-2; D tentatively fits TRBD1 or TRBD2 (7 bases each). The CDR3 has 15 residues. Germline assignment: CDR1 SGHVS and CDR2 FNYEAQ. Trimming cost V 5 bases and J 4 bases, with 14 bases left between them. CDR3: CASSLGRGPTGELFF. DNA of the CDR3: TGTGCCAGCAGCCTGGGGAGGGGGCCCACCGGGGAGCTGTTTTTT.

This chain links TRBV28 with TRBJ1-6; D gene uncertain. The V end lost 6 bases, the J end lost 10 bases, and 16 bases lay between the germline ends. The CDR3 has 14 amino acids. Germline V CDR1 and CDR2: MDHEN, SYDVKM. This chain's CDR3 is CASSPAAQPSPLHF. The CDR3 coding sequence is TGTGCCAGCAGCCCCGCGGCCCAGCCCTCACCCCTCCACTTT.

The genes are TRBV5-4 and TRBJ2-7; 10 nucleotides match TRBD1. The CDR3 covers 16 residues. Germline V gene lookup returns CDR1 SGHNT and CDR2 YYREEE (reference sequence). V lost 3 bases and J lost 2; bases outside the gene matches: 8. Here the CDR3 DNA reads TGTGCCAGCAGCTCCGAGGGACAGGGGCCACCCTACGAGCAGTACGTC. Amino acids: CASSSEGQGPPYEQYV.